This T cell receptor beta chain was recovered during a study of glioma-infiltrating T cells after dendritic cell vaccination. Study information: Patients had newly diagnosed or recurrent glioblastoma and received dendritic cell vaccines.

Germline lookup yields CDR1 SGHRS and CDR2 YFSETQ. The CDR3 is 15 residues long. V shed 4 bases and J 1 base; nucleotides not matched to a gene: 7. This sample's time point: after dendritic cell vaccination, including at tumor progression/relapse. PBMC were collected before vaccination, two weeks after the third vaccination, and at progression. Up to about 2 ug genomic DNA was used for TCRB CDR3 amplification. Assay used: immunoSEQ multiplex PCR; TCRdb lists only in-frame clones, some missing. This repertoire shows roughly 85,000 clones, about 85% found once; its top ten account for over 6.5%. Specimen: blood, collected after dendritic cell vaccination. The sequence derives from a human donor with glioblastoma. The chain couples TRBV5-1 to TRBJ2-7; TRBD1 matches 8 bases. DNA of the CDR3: TGCGCCAGCAGCATCCGTGGACAGGGTTCCTACGAGCAGTACTTC. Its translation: CASSIRGQGSYEQYF.